This TCR beta chain was identified during a study of cytomegalovirus exposure and HLA in healthy donors. Across the study: Among 398 genotyped donors, approximately 80% fell in the Caucasian-associated ancestry cluster.

For this clone: The antigen is unknown.

The CDR3 is made up of 15 amino acids. Germline assignment: CDR1 SEHNR and CDR2 FQNEAQ (reference sequence). J gave up 5 bases and V 5 bases, and 9 bases lay outside the gene matches. Study-level points and caveats: Specificity for CMV antigens was confirmed in vitro for a few of the CMV-associated chains. Most of the CMV-associated TCR beta chains (in a later analysis) appeared to be HLA-restricted.

Primers included in the PCR were 60 Vbeta and 13 Jbeta primers. Libraries were prepared by immunoSEQ multiplex PCR; TCRdb keeps only in-frame clonotypes and omits some of them. The sample has about 74,000 clones; 60% to 75% are singletons. The sequenced material came from PBMCs. The V call is TRBV7-9, the J call TRBJ1-1; 9 bases are shared with TRBD1. This TCR derives from a woman between 40 and 50 years old in good health and CMV-seropositive. In nucleotides, the CDR3 is TGTGCCAGCAGCCCTCAACAGGGGGCGGGAACTGAAGCTTTCTTT. This sequence encodes CASSPQQGAGTEAFF.